This TCR beta chain was captured in a study of control samples from healthy donors and cancer patients. This clone was seen once. Generated by immunoSEQ multiplex PCR, the TCRdb table keeps only in-frame clones and is missing some. The profile shows tens of thousands of clones, about 93% of them singletons. The V end was cut by 1 base, the J end by 5 bases, with 11 bases between. The CDR3 covers 14 residues. Germline V CDR1 and CDR2: KGHSH, LQKENI. The sample comprised blood. The clonotype originates from a woman under 30 in good health. The V call is TRBV18, the J call TRBJ1-1, with D hard to call. The DNA for the CDR3 is TGTGCCAGCTCACCACGGCACCAAGGGACTGAAGCTTTCTTT. Protein sequence: CASSPRHQGTEAFF.